The present TCR beta chain was sequenced within a study of blood T cell repertoires in COVID-19 (dated by TCRdb to 2018 to 2020). A note on the overall study: Collaborator samples came from the United States, Italy and Spain and covered acute and convalescent phases of COVID-19. The material from the prospective study consisted of cDNA or gDNA derived from T cells, B-cell-depleted T cells, or PBMCs. Deeply sampled blood TCRbeta repertoires from subjects exposed to, actively infected with, or recovered from COVID-19 were included in the dataset. The repertoires were released in a freely available public database meant as a resource for research on the immune response to SARS-CoV-2. The samples were drawn from two sources: the first 160 participants of the ongoing ImmuneRACE study, and approximately 1,300 subjects contributed by 6 global collaborators. A de-identified subject ID, COVID-19 status, age in years and sex were almost always included in the sample metadata. Where available, HLA class I and class II types were taken from metadata supplied by the sample provider and were not determined by assay-based typing. Overall study results and their limits: The amount of clinical and demographic metadata varied by source and participant and was provided uncurated.

The collaborating institutions used their own protocols to collect whole blood in K2EDTA tubes. For TCRbeta analysis, collaborators shipped samples as frozen whole blood, isolated PBMCs, or DNA extracted from either of those sample types. TCRbeta CDR3 regions were amplified from genomic DNA using the immunoSEQ Assay, a bias-controlled multiplex PCR. Per the original workflow: Nucleated cell counts per sample were estimated from amplification of reference gene primers within the assay. Sequence reads were collapsed and filtered to measure the absolute abundance of every unique TCRbeta CDR3 rearrangement. Productive Simpson clonality was computed per sample as the square root of Simpson's diversity index over productive rearrangements. Sourced from immuneACCESS, this table was stored by TCRdb with only in-frame sequences that have V and J called. A share of the clones is absent; for the studies checked, an unresolved V gene accounts for under half, and the remainder has no known explanation. From that table come the V and J calls and clone size; the DNA was used to work out D and trimming. The table for this sample lists 60,000 to 70,000 clones; about four fifths of them were counted only once. The top ten constitute 8% to 9% of the sample.

CDR1 and CDR2, per the germline V gene, are SNHLY and FYNNEI. The junction shows trimming of 5 bases on V and 5 bases on J, plus 11 bases between the germline ends. There are 13 amino acids in the CDR3, from cysteine to phenylalanine inclusive. Just the 39-base CDR3 DNA is kept, in frame starting at base 1. To note about this clone: Its antigen has not been determined. No base qualities exist here, and no much larger clone lies one base off it.

The source is a man in his fifties or sixties with active COVID-19. The sequence is built from TRBV2 and TRBJ2-3; too little of a D gene remains to name it. The sample was peripheral blood. The DNA sequence reads TGTGCCAGCAGTCGACTTGCCGGAGATACGCAGTATTTT. Translated, it reads CASSRLAGDTQYF.